By frequency in the sample, the clone carrying this TCR beta chain is medium-sized. These data belong to a study of T cell repertoires in aging, cancer and after chemotherapy. Multiplex touch-down PCR with TRB-A/B primers amplified rearranged V-D-J TRB sequences. From the multiplex PCR reads, TCRdb called clonotypes with MiXCR, one entry per CDR3 protein. In the table there are approximately 9,000 distinct CDR3 sequences, roughly 25% of which are singletons. The template was genomic DNA from peripheral blood, not RNA. The CDR3 has 16 residues. The germline gives CDR1 SGHDT, CDR2 YYEEEE. V was pared by 4 bases and J by 0 bases, with 13 bases between.

Sequenced sample: blood. The rearrangement links TRBV5-6 to TRBJ2-2, with D hard to call. This TCR derives from a human donor with a blood cancer. CDR3 coding DNA: TGTGCCAGCAGCGCGTTGGACCGACCGAACACCGGGGAGCTGTTTTTT. Protein: CASSALDRPNTGELFF.